What follows is one T cell receptor beta chain and its context. With 4 bases clipped from V and 2 bases from J, the junction kept 6 bases outside the gene matches. Germline CDR1 is SGHRS and CDR2 is YFSETQ. This CDR3 is built from 16 residues. This sample is part of a study of cytomegalovirus exposure and HLA in healthy donors. PCR used 60 Vbeta primers and 13 Jbeta primers. The method was immunoSEQ multiplex PCR; TCRdb's version includes in-frame clones alone and lacks a portion of them. The sample shows fewer than 85,000 clones, and 4% to 5.5% sits with its ten largest clones. The V call is TRBV5-1, the J call TRBJ1-6; 7 bases agree with TRBD1. Sample: PBMCs. The origin of this receptor is a woman aged 40-49 years in good health and CMV-seropositive. The CDR3 nucleotides read TGCGCCAGCAGCCCGTCCCAGGGGGCCTATAATTCACCCCTCCACTTT. It encodes CASSPSQGAYNSPLHF.